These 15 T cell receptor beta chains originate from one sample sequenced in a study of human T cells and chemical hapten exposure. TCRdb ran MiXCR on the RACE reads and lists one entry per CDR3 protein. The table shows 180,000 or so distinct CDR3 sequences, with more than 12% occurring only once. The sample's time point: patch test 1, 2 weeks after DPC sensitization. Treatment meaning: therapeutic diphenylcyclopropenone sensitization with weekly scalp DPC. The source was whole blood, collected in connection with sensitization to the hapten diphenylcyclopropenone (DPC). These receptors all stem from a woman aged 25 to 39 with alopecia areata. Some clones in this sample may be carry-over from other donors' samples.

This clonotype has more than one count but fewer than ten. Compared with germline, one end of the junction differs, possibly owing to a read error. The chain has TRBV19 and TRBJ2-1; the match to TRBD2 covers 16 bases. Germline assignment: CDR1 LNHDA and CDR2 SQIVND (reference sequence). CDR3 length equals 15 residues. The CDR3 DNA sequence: TGTGCCAGTAGTAACCTGGGGACTAGCGGGAGGGCCAAAGTCTTC. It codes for CASSNLGTSGRAKVF.

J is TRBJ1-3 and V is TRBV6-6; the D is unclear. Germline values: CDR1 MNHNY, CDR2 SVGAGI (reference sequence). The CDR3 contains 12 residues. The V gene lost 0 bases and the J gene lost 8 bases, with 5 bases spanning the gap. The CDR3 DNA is TGTGCCAGCAGTTACTCGGCGGACACCATATATTTT. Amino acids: CASSYSADTIYF.

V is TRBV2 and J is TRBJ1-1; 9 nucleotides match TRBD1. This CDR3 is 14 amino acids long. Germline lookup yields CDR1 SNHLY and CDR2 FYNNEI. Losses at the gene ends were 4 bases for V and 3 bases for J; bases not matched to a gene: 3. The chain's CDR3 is CASSGGQGYTEAFF. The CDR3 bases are TGTGCCAGCAGTGGGGGACAGGGCTACACTGAAGCTTTCTTT. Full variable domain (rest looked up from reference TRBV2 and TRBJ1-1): EPEVTQTPSHQVTQMGQEVILRCVPISNHLYFYWYRQILGQKVEFLVSFYNNEISEKSEIFDDQFSVERPDGSNFTLKIRSTKLEDSAMYFCASSGGQGYTEAFFGQGTRLTVV.

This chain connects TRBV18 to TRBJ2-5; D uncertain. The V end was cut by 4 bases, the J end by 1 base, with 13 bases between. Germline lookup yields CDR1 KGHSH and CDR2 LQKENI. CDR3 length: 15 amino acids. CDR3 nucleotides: TGTGCCAGCTCACGTTCAGAAGGATCCCAAGAGACCCAGTACTTC. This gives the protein CASSRSEGSQETQYF.

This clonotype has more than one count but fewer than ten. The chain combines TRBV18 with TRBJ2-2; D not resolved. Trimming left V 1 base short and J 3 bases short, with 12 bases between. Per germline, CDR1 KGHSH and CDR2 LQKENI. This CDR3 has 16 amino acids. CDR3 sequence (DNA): TGTGCCAGCTCACCACTTTTCAGTTATGACACCGGGGAGCTGTTTTTT. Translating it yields CASSPLFSYDTGELFF. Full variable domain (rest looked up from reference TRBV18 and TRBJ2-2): NAGVMQNPRHLVRRRGQEARLRCSPMKGHSHVYWYRQLPEEGLKFMVYLQKENIIDESGMPKERFSAEFPKEGPSILRIQQVVRGDSAAYFCASSPLFSYDTGELFFGEGSRLTVL.

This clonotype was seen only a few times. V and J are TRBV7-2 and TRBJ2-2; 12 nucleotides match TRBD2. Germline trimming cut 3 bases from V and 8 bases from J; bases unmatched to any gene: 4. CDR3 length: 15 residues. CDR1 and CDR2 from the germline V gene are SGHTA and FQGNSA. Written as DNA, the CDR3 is TGTGCCAGCAGCTTTCGACTAGCGGGAGAAGGGGAGCTGTTTTTT. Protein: CASSFRLAGEGELFF. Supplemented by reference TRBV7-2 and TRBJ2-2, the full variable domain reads GAGVSQSPSNKVTEKGKDVELRCDPISGHTALYWYRQSLGQGLEFLIYFQGNSAPDKSGLPSDRFSAERTGGSVSTLTIQRTQQEDSAVYLCASSFRLAGEGELFFGEGSRLTVL.

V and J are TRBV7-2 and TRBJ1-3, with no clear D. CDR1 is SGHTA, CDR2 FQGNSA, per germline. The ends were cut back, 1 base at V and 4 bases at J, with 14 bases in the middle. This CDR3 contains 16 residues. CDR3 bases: TGTGCCAGCAGCTTAGAAGGGCCCTCCTACGGAAACACCATATATTTT. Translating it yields CASSLEGPSYGNTIYF.

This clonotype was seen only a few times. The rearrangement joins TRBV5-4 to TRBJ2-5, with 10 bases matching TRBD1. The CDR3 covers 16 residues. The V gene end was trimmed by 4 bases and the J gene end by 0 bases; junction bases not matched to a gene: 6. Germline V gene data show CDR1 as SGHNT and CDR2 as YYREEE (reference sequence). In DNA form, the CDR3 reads TGTGCCAGCAGCGAGGGGGACAGGGGATACCAAGAGACCCAGTACTTC. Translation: CASSEGDRGYQETQYF.

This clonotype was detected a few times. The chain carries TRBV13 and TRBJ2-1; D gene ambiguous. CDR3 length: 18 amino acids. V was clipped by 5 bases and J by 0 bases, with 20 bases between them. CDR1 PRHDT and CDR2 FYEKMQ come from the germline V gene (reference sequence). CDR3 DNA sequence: TGTGCCAGCAGCCCCGGAGTATCCCTGATAAGCTCCTACAATGAGCAGTTCTTC. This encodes CASSPGVSLISSYNEQFF. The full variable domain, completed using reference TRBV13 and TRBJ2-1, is AAGVIQSPRHLIKEKRETATLKCYPIPRHDTVYWYQQGPGQDPQFLISFYEKMQSDKGSIPDRFSAQQFSDYHSELNMSSLELGDSALYFCASSPGVSLISSYNEQFFGPGTRLTVL.

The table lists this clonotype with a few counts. The CDR3 DNA follows: TGTGCCAGCAGTGTGTGGGCGACCCAAGAGACCCAGTACTTC. Protein product: CASSVWATQETQYF. V usage is TRBV6-1 and J usage is TRBJ2-5; D not certain. Germline CDR1 and CDR2: MNHNS and SASEGT. V lost 4 bases and J 1 base, leaving 10 bases between the germline ends. The CDR3 is 14 residues long.

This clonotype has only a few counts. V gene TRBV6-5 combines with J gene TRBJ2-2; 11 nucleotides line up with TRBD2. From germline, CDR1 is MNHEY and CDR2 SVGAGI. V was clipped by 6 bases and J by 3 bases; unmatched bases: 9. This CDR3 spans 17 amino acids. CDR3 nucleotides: TGTGCCAGCAGCAAACCCAGACTAGCGGGGTACACCGGGGAGCTGTTTTTT. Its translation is CASSKPRLAGYTGELFF.

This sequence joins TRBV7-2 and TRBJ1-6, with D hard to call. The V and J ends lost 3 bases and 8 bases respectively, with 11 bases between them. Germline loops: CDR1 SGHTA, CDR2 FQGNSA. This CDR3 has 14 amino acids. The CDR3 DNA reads TGTGCCAGCAGCTTTACGCCGGAGTATTCACCCCTCCACTTT. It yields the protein CASSFTPEYSPLHF.

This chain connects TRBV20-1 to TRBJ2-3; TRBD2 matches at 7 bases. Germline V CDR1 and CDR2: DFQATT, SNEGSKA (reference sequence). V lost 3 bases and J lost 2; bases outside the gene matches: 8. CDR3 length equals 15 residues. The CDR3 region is CSARAPSGYTDTQYF. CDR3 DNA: TGCAGTGCTAGGGCCCCTAGCGGCTACACAGATACGCAGTATTTT.

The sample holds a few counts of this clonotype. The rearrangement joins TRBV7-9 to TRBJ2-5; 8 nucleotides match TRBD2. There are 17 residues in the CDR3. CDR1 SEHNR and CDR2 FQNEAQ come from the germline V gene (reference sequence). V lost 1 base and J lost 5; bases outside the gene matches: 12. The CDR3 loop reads CASSLGLASLSQETQYF. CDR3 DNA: TGTGCCAGCAGCTTAGGACTAGCGTCCCTCTCCCAGGAGACCCAGTACTTC.

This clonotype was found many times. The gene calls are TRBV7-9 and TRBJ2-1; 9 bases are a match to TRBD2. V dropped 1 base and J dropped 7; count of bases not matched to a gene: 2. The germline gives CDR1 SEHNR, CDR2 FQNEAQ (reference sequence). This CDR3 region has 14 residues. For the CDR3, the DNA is TGTGCCAGCAGCTTAGGAGCGGGAGGAAATGAGCAGTTCTTC. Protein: CASSLGAGGNEQFF. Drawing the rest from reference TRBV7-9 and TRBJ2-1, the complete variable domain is DTGVSQNPRHKITKRGQNVTFRCDPISEHNRLYWYRQTLGQGPEFLTYFQNEAQLEKSRLLSDRFSAERPKGSFSTLEIQRTEQGDSAMYLCASSLGAGGNEQFFGPGTRLTVL.